This T cell receptor beta chain was identified during a study of identical twins. From the 5' RACE reads, TCRdb called clonotypes with MiXCR, one entry per CDR3 protein. The sample carries nearly 900,000 distinct CDR3 sequences, 9% to 15% recorded once. Everyone who gave samples was a healthy Caucasian. Trimming took off 2 bases at V and 5 bases at J, with 9 bases between the two ends. The CDR3 totals 13 residues. CDR1 and CDR2 (germline): LNHDA, SQIVND (reference sequence). Findings and caveats of the study: Twin pairs' shared out-of-frame alpha sequences were enriched in low generation probability. Insertion counts were lower in abundant cord blood beta clonotypes, a trend that memory repertoires did not show.

This clonotype was detected a few times. What it recognizes is unknown. A further study also used this sample, focusing on yellow fever vaccine responses in identical twins. According to that study: Each twin's T cell response to the vaccine was reported to look partly convergent and partly personalized.

The sequence derives from a young woman in good health. What was sequenced was PBMCs. The chain links TRBV19 to TRBJ1-1; no reliable D call. CDR3 sequence: CASSIRAATEAFF. CDR3 nucleotides: TGTGCCAGTAGTATAAGGGCCGCGACTGAAGCTTTCTTT.